This TCR beta chain was profiled in a study of control samples from healthy donors and cancer patients. Germline lookup yields CDR1 WSHSY and CDR2 SAAADI. This CDR3 region has 13 residues. Trimming took off 3 bases at V and 6 bases at J, with 11 bases between the two ends. Sequenced by immunoSEQ multiplex PCR; TCRdb stores in-frame clones only, minus some. The table lists some 100,000 clones, around nine tenths of them singletons. This receptor was taken from a man aged 25 to 40 in good health. The chain has TRBV10-2 and TRBJ1-1; D remains ambiguous. Sequenced input: blood. CDR3 coding DNA: TGCGCCAGCAGTGAATTACCGGCCCCTGAAGCTTTCTTT. This gives the protein CASSELPAPEAFF.